This is a list of T cell receptor beta chains from one sample in a study of graft-versus-host responses after intestinal transplantation. Which antigens these TCRs recognize remains unknown. This table comes from immunoSEQ multiplex PCR, and its TCRdb copy is limited to in-frame clones, with some not included. The table has about 120,000 clones, approximately 90% seen once. The sample consisted of unstimulated CD4+ T cells sorted from spleen or lymph node cells, taken before intestinal transplant. These receptors were obtained from a human donor who received an intestinal transplant. Each CDR3 is given with its conserved first and last residue. Fields, in order: CDR3 protein, CDR3 DNA, clone size, J gene, V gene, D gene. The D gene is left open where the match is weak. Expanded clones get a size class; other rows say once, few or many, or leave the size out.

CDR3: CASSYDRGGNYGYTF
DNA: TGTGCCAGCAGCTACGACAGGGGAGGCAACTATGGCTACACCTTC
size: .
J: TRBJ1-2
V: TRBV7-9
D: TRBD1

CDR3: CASSLAAGGGHVQYF
DNA: TGTGCCAGCAGCTTGGCTGCGGGAGGGGGCCACGTGCAGTACTTC
size: .
J: TRBJ2-7
V: TRBV5-4
D: TRBD2

CDR3: CASSLAGNTEAFF
DNA: TGTGCCAGCAGCCTAGCGGGGAACACTGAAGCTTTCTTT
size: once
J: TRBJ1-1
V: TRBV2
D: .

CDR3: CASSSTGGNSPLHF
DNA: TGTGCCAGCAGCTCGACAGGGGGTAATTCACCCCTCCACTTT
size: .
J: TRBJ1-6
V: TRBV7-8
D: TRBD1

CDR3: CASRTRGHYSYEQYF
DNA: TGTGCCAGCAGAACCCGTGGACATTACTCCTACGAGCAGTACTTC
size: .
J: TRBJ2-7
V: TRBV6-5
D: .

CDR3: CASSVSSPLFSYEQYF
DNA: TGCGCCAGCAGTGTCTCCAGTCCCCTCTTTTCCTACGAGCAGTACTTC
size: .
J: TRBJ2-7
V: TRBV10-1
D: .

CDR3: CASSRQTGDIQYF
DNA: TGTGCCAGCAGCCGACAGACAGGGGACATTCAGTACTTC
size: .
J: TRBJ2-4
V: TRBV5-5
D: TRBD1

CDR3: CASSLEGTDTGELFF
DNA: TGCGCCAGCAGCTTGGAGGGGACAGACACCGGGGAGCTGTTTTTT
size: .
J: TRBJ2-2
V: TRBV5-1
D: TRBD1

CDR3: CASSLATRGSYNEQFF
DNA: TGTGCCAGCAGCTTGGCCACTCGCGGCTCCTACAATGAGCAGTTCTTC
size: .
J: TRBJ2-1
V: TRBV5-4
D: .

CDR3: CASASLGDGRGDTQYF
DNA: TGTGCCAGCGCCTCCTTGGGGGACGGCAGGGGGGATACGCAGTATTTT
size: .
J: TRBJ2-3
V: TRBV25-1
D: TRBD1

CDR3: CASSYVPLLKQFF
DNA: TGTGCCAGCAGTTACGTACCACTCTTGAAGCAGTTCTTC
size: .
J: TRBJ2-1
V: TRBV6-5
D: .

CDR3: CASMKGDSQFF
DNA: TGTGCCAGCATGAAGGGAGATTCGCAGTTCTTC
size: once
J: TRBJ2-1
V: TRBV6-5
D: .

CDR3: CASSPDFLNTGELFF
DNA: TGTGCCAGCAGCCCGGACTTTCTTAACACCGGGGAGCTGTTTTTT
size: .
J: TRBJ2-2
V: TRBV4-2
D: .

CDR3: CARSPNSAREENEQYF
DNA: TGTGCCAGAAGCCCGAACTCTGCAAGAGAAGAAAACGAGCAGTACTTC
size: .
J: TRBJ2-7
V: TRBV5-3
D: .

CDR3: CATSPGTTHEKLFF
DNA: TGTGCCACCAGCCCCGGGACAACCCATGAAAAACTGTTTTTT
size: .
J: TRBJ1-4
V: TRBV15
D: .

CDR3: CASSQRTGPYEQYF
DNA: TGTGCCAGCAGTCAACGGACAGGACCCTACGAGCAGTACTTC
size: .
J: TRBJ2-7
V: TRBV14
D: TRBD1

CDR3: CASSRQGGSYGYTF
DNA: TGTGCCAGTAGCAGACAGGGGGGAAGCTATGGCTACACCTTC
size: once
J: TRBJ1-2
V: TRBV19
D: TRBD1

CDR3: CASSVGAGETQYF
DNA: TGTGCCAGCAGCGTAGGAGCGGGGGAGACCCAGTACTTC
size: .
J: TRBJ2-5
V: TRBV9
D: TRBD2

CDR3: CASSLRASVSTDTQYF
DNA: TGCGCCAGCAGCTTGAGGGCTAGCGTGAGCACAGATACGCAGTATTTT
size: .
J: TRBJ2-3
V: TRBV5-1
D: .

CDR3: CASTLDLGNTEAFF
DNA: TGTGCCAGCACTCTCGACCTAGGGAACACTGAAGCTTTCTTT
size: .
J: TRBJ1-1
V: TRBV6-1
D: .

CDR3: CAWKGTGGGQYF
DNA: TGTGCCTGGAAGGGGACAGGGGGGGGGCAGTACTTC
size: .
J: TRBJ2-7
V: TRBV30
D: TRBD1

CDR3: CASGRRSGELFF
DNA: TGTGCCAGTGGTCGGAGGTCCGGGGAGCTGTTTTTT
size: .
J: TRBJ2-2
V: TRBV6-5
D: .

CDR3: CASSPRGISNQPQHF
DNA: TGTGCCAGCAGTCCCCGGGGGATCAGCAATCAGCCCCAGCATTTT
size: .
J: TRBJ1-5
V: TRBV27
D: .

CDR3: CSVAPWGGRASRGTDTQYF
DNA: TGCAGCGTTGCCCCCTGGGGCGGGAGGGCCTCACGAGGCACAGATACGCAGTATTTT
size: .
J: TRBJ2-3
V: TRBV29-1
D: TRBD2

CDR3: CASSSHISNQPQHF
DNA: TGTGCCAGCAGCTCCCACATTAGCAATCAGCCCCAGCATTTT
size: .
J: TRBJ1-5
V: TRBV6-5
D: .

CDR3: CASSPGSFSEQYF
DNA: TGTGCCAGCAGCCCGGGAAGCTTCAGCGAGCAGTACTTC
size: .
J: TRBJ2-7
V: TRBV11-3
D: .

CDR3: CASSLQTRDTQYF
DNA: TGTGCCAGCAGCTTGCAGACTCGGGATACGCAGTATTTT
size: .
J: TRBJ2-3
V: TRBV7-2
D: .

CDR3: CAISVLAGGSYNEQFF
DNA: TGTGCCATCAGTGTTCTAGCGGGAGGGAGCTACAATGAGCAGTTCTTC
size: .
J: TRBJ2-1
V: TRBV10-3
D: TRBD2

CDR3: CASSRTPSGSSYNEQFF
DNA: TGCGCCAGCAGCCGGACACCTAGCGGGAGCTCCTACAATGAGCAGTTCTTC
size: .
J: TRBJ2-1
V: TRBV4-1
D: TRBD2

CDR3: CASSVGGGRVETQYF
DNA: TGTGCCAGCAGCGTAGGGGGGGGCAGGGTAGAGACCCAGTACTTC
size: .
J: TRBJ2-5
V: TRBV9
D: .

CDR3: CASRYRTNTEAFF
DNA: TGTGCCAGCAGGTACAGGACGAACACTGAAGCTTTCTTT
size: .
J: TRBJ1-1
V: TRBV27
D: .

CDR3: CASSRLPPGNQPQHF
DNA: TGTGCCAGCAGTCGACTCCCACCAGGCAATCAGCCCCAGCATTTT
size: .
J: TRBJ1-5
V: TRBV6-5
D: .

CDR3: CAIRGRGGNTGELFF
DNA: TGTGCCATCAGGGGGCGGGGAGGGAACACCGGGGAGCTGTTTTTT
size: once
J: TRBJ2-2
V: TRBV10-3
D: .

CDR3: CASSRDRPDTQYF
DNA: TGTGCCAGTAGTAGGGACAGGCCGGATACGCAGTATTTT
size: .
J: TRBJ2-3
V: TRBV19
D: TRBD1

CDR3: CASSPDRGKEAFF
DNA: TGCGCCAGCAGCCCCGACAGGGGGAAAGAAGCTTTCTTT
size: .
J: TRBJ1-1
V: TRBV5-1
D: TRBD1

CDR3: CASSETSGRDTQYF
DNA: TGTGCCAGCAGTGAAACTAGCGGGAGAGATACGCAGTATTTT
size: .
J: TRBJ2-3
V: TRBV6-1
D: TRBD2

CDR3: CASSPPRDTPYEQYF
DNA: TGTGCCAGCAGCCCCCCTCGGGACACCCCCTACGAGCAGTACTTC
size: .
J: TRBJ2-7
V: TRBV13
D: .

CDR3: CASSLRQGWYEQYF
DNA: TGTGCCAGCAGCCTAAGACAGGGTTGGTACGAGCAGTACTTC
size: .
J: TRBJ2-7
V: TRBV11-2
D: TRBD1

CDR3: CASSAMQVSSYNEQFF
DNA: TGTGCCAGCAGCGCAATGCAGGTCAGCTCCTACAATGAGCAGTTCTTC
size: .
J: TRBJ2-1
V: TRBV5-4
D: .

CDR3: CASTDLQETQYF
DNA: TGTGCCAGCACAGATCTCCAAGAGACCCAGTACTTC
size: .
J: TRBJ2-5
V: TRBV2
D: .

CDR3: CASSLSRQGLASTGELFF
DNA: TGTGCCAGCAGTTTATCGAGGCAGGGACTAGCGAGCACCGGGGAGCTGTTTTTT
size: once
J: TRBJ2-2
V: TRBV27
D: TRBD2

CDR3: CASSPPLGLADLMGQYF
DNA: TGTGCCAGCAGCCCGCCTTTAGGACTAGCGGACCTGATGGGGCAGTACTTC
size: .
J: TRBJ2-7
V: TRBV7-9
D: TRBD2

CDR3: CASSYRGQGEKNIQYF
DNA: TGTGCCAGCAGTTACAGGGGGCAGGGGGAGAAAAACATTCAGTACTTC
size: .
J: TRBJ2-4
V: TRBV6-5
D: TRBD1

CDR3: CASSIRRGTEAFF
DNA: TGTGCCAGTAGTATAAGAAGGGGAACTGAAGCTTTCTTT
size: .
J: TRBJ1-1
V: TRBV19
D: .

CDR3: CASILDRGDYEQYF
DNA: TGTGCCAGCATCCTGGACAGGGGTGACTACGAGCAGTACTTC
size: .
J: TRBJ2-7
V: TRBV21-1
D: .

CDR3: CASRGTGQTYEQYF
DNA: TGTGCCAGCAGGGGGACGGGACAAACCTACGAGCAGTACTTC
size: .
J: TRBJ2-7
V: TRBV6-1
D: .

CDR3: CASGGGPQSEQYF
DNA: TGTGCCAGCGGGGGGGGGCCGCAGAGCGAGCAGTACTTC
size: .
J: TRBJ2-7
V: TRBV7-6
D: .

CDR3: CASSRADNSPLHF
DNA: TGCGCCAGCAGCCGGGCAGATAATTCACCCCTCCACTTT
size: .
J: TRBJ1-6
V: TRBV4-3
D: .

CDR3: CASSFLGRDYGYTF
DNA: TGTGCCAGCAGTTTTCTGGGTCGGGACTATGGCTACACCTTC
size: .
J: TRBJ1-2
V: TRBV28
D: .

CDR3: CASSLDPRGREQFF
DNA: TGTGCCAGCAGCTTGGACCCGAGGGGGCGCGAGCAGTTCTTC
size: .
J: TRBJ2-1
V: TRBV5-5
D: TRBD1

CDR3: CAIDSQGRLNQETQYF
DNA: TGTGCCATCGACTCACAGGGGCGTCTGAATCAAGAGACCCAGTACTTC
size: .
J: TRBJ2-5
V: TRBV19
D: TRBD1

CDR3: CASSPGSGTEAFF
DNA: TGTGCCAGCTCCCCCGGTTCGGGCACTGAAGCTTTCTTT
size: .
J: TRBJ1-1
V: TRBV18
D: .

CDR3: CASSGWNSLNTEAFF
DNA: TGCGCCAGCAGCGGATGGAACAGCTTGAACACTGAAGCTTTCTTT
size: .
J: TRBJ1-1
V: TRBV5-1
D: .

CDR3: CASSPNTGTGVEKLFF
DNA: TGCGCCAGCAGCCCAAATACCGGGACAGGGGTTGAAAAACTGTTTTTT
size: .
J: TRBJ1-4
V: TRBV5-1
D: TRBD1

CDR3: CSVEDGTGSYQPQHF
DNA: TGCAGCGTTGAAGATGGGACAGGGTCGTACCAGCCCCAGCATTTT
size: .
J: TRBJ1-5
V: TRBV29-1
D: TRBD1

CDR3: CASSSTNRGPSYNEQFF
DNA: TGTGCCAGCTCATCTACTAACAGGGGTCCCTCCTACAATGAGCAGTTCTTC
size: .
J: TRBJ2-1
V: TRBV18
D: TRBD1